This TCR beta chain comes out of a study of T cells in pancreatic ductal adenocarcinoma. Findings and limits, study-wide: Tumors hold more CD45RO+ effector T cells, which may bias toward lower diversity. Blood had more productive templates and around 8.2-fold more unique clonotypes than tumor. The resected cohort was biased toward the minority with early-stage disease. Tumor and blood clonality did not differ significantly, about 0.11 versus 0.072.

The germline V gene encodes CDR1 MNHEY and CDR2 SVGAGI. The length of the CDR3 is 11 residues. V was clipped by 5 bases and J by 5 bases, with 6 bases between them. Here immunoSEQ multiplex PCR was the method, and the copy in TCRdb shows in-frame clones only, minus some. The table includes about 11,000 clones, roughly 90% detected once. As for this clone: What it binds is unknown.

The selected patients with pancreatic ductal adenocarcinoma had surgery but no neoadjuvant therapy. Sample: PBMCs. The sequence was collected from a human donor with pancreatic ductal adenocarcinoma. The chain recombines TRBV6-5 with TRBJ2-5, with D unresolved. The CDR3 nucleotides are TGTGCCAGCAGTCACGGGGAGACCCAGTACTTC. It translates to CASSHGETQYF.